Below, 25 T cell receptor beta chains from the same sample are listed, as sequenced in a study of CD8 T cells in Susac syndrome. cDNA came from about 0.5 to 1 ug RNA primed by random hexamers. MiXCR, run by TCRdb on the immunoSEQ multiplex PCR reads, gives a single entry per CDR3 protein. The repertoire has tens of thousands of distinct CDR3 sequences, around 94% of them found once; the top ten carry around 0.25%. Sample: CD8+ T cells from PBMCs. The origin of the receptors is a human donor in good health.

This sequence joins TRBV2 and TRBJ2-4; 7 nucleotides agree with TRBD1. CDR3 size: 15 residues. In germline, CDR1 is SNHLY, CDR2 FYNNEI. V shed 8 bases, J shed 0 bases, and the junction held 7 bases outside the gene matches. The CDR3 DNA sequence: TGTGCCAGCTTGGGGACAGACCTAGCCAAAAACATTCAGTACTTC. Its translation: CASLGTDLAKNIQYF.

The V call is TRBV28, the J call TRBJ2-6; a weak D match, TRBD1 (6 bases). The V gene lost 4 bases and the J gene lost 0 bases, with 10 bases spanning the gap. This CDR3 has 16 residues. Germline CDR1 reads MDHEN; CDR2 reads SYDVKM. CDR3 nucleotides: TGTGCCAGCAGTTCGGACAGCCCCTCTGGGGCCAACGTCCTGACTTTC. This encodes CASSSDSPSGANVLTF.

The chain uses TRBV9 and TRBJ1-5; D is possibly TRBD1 (6 bases). Between the trimmed V and J ends, which lost 4 bases and 0 bases, there was a span of 23 bases. CDR3 size: 19 residues. CDR1 is SGDLS, CDR2 YYNGEE, per germline. CDR3 nucleotide sequence: TGTGCCAGCAGCTTAATTGGGGGGCAGGACCACTATAGCAATCAGCCCCAGCATTTT. Its translation: CASSLIGGQDHYSNQPQHF.

The genes are TRBV11-2 and TRBJ2-7, with a tentative D call TRBD1 (6 bases). V was clipped by 4 bases and J by 3 bases, with 16 bases between them. This CDR3 is built from 15 residues. CDR1 is SGHAT and CDR2 is FQNNGV in the germline V gene. The CDR3 here is CASSSAGTPYYEQYV. The CDR3 DNA follows: TGTGCCAGCAGCTCCGCCGGGACACCCTACTACGAGCAGTACGTC.

The chain has TRBV20-1 and TRBJ1-1; D is unresolved. Germline assignment: CDR1 DFQATT and CDR2 SNEGSKA (reference sequence). Trimming stripped 5 bases from V and 9 bases from J, with 7 bases between. This CDR3 spans 9 amino acids. The CDR3 nucleotides read TGCAGTGCTTTGCCAAAAGCTTTCTTT. The encoded protein is CSALPKAFF.

This clonotype has only one observation. J is TRBJ2-2 and V is TRBV27, with TRBD2 identical over 7 bases. The CDR3 totals 13 residues. Germline-derived CDR1 and CDR2 are MNHEY and SMNVEV (reference sequence). The junction had 3 bases not matched to a gene; V was cut back by 7 bases and J by 4 bases. The CDR3 sequence is CASKLAFTGELFF. Here the CDR3 DNA reads TGTGCCAGCAAACTAGCGTTCACCGGGGAGCTGTTTTTT.

The rearrangement links TRBV4-1 to TRBJ1-1, with unresolved D. Germline lookup yields CDR1 MGHRA and CDR2 YSYEKL. The V and J ends lost 1 base and 5 bases respectively, with 17 bases between them. This CDR3 has 16 residues. CDR3 bases: TGCGCCAGCAGCCAAGCACGACTCCGCCTGGGGACTGAAGCTTTCTTT. Amino acid sequence: CASSQARLRLGTEAFF.

This chain links TRBV7-2 with TRBJ2-7; 9 bases map to TRBD1. The J segment lost 2 bases and the V segment lost 2 bases, leaving 1 base of the junction unmatched. Germline assignment: CDR1 SGHTA and CDR2 FQGNSA. The CDR3 length is 14 residues. The CDR3 protein is CASSLWDRAYEQYF. CDR3 nucleotides: TGTGCCAGCAGCTTATGGGACAGGGCCTACGAGCAGTACTTC.

This chain uses TRBV4-1 with TRBJ2-1; tentatively, D is TRBD1 (5 bases). V gave up 3 bases and J gave up 6 bases, with 12 bases separating them. There are 14 residues in the CDR3. Germline V CDR1 and CDR2: MGHRA, YSYEKL. The CDR3 spells CASSQSYRFNEQFF. The CDR3 DNA is TGCGCCAGCAGCCAGAGCTACAGGTTCAATGAGCAGTTCTTC.

The chain is built from TRBV20-1 and TRBJ1-5, with D possibly being TRBD1 (5 bases). The CDR3 length is 13 residues. Germline V gene data show CDR1 as DFQATT and CDR2 as SNEGSKA (reference sequence). V lost 5 bases and J 1 base, leaving 9 bases between the germline ends. This chain's CDR3 is CSAFTGSNQPQHF. The CDR3 DNA follows: TGCAGTGCTTTTACAGGAAGCAATCAGCCCCAGCATTTT.

This chain uses TRBV20-1 with TRBJ1-1, with D tentatively TRBD1 (6 bases). Germline CDR1 and CDR2: DFQATT and SNEGSKA (reference sequence). CDR3 length: 13 amino acids. The germline V and J ends were trimmed by 0 bases and 7 bases, with 12 bases remaining between them. CDR3 region: CSAREPDRFEAFF. DNA of the CDR3: TGCAGTGCTAGAGAACCTGACAGGTTTGAAGCTTTCTTT.

This chain joins TRBV7-8 and TRBJ2-1; D tentatively fits TRBD1 or TRBD2 (6 bases each). Per the germline V gene, CDR1 is SGHVS and CDR2 is FQNEAQ. V gave up 0 bases and J gave up 6 bases, with 15 bases separating them. The CDR3 has 16 residues. The CDR3 loop is CASSLAWGAHGNEQFF. The CDR3 nucleotides read TGTGCCAGCAGCTTAGCGTGGGGGGCCCACGGCAATGAGCAGTTCTTC.

The chain links TRBV5-6 to TRBJ2-7, with D unclear. This CDR3 has 13 amino acids. Germline lookup yields CDR1 SGHDT and CDR2 YYEEEE. V gave up 3 bases and J gave up 3 bases, with 10 bases separating them. CDR3 sequence reads: CASSSRNSYEQYV. In DNA form, the CDR3 reads TGTGCCAGCAGCTCGAGGAACAGCTACGAGCAGTACGTC.

The V gene is TRBV7-9, the J gene TRBJ1-4, with D uncertain. In germline, CDR1 is SEHNR, CDR2 FQNEAQ (reference sequence). Deletions cut 5 bases from V and 4 bases from J, with 2 bases between. The length of the CDR3 is 11 residues. CDR3 DNA: TGTGCCAGCAGCATTAATGAAAAACTGTTTTTT. Translation gives CASSINEKLFF. Filled out from reference TRBV7-9 and TRBJ1-4, the complete variable domain reads DTGVSQNPRHKITKRGQNVTFRCDPISEHNRLYWYRQTLGQGPEFLTYFQNEAQLEKSRLLSDRFSAERPKGSFSTLEIQRTEQGDSAMYLCASSINEKLFFGSGTQLSVL.

The chain combines TRBV19 with TRBJ2-1, with 7 bases fitting TRBD2. Per the germline V gene, CDR1 is LNHDA and CDR2 is SQIVND (reference sequence). CDR3 length equals 16 residues. V lost 1 base, J lost 4 bases, and 7 bases stayed unmatched. CDR3 in DNA: TGTGCCAGTAGTATAGCGGGACTACCCGTATACAATGAGCAGTTCTTC. As protein: CASSIAGLPVYNEQFF. Filled out from reference TRBV19 and TRBJ2-1, the complete variable domain reads DGGITQSPKYLFRKEGQNVTLSCEQNLNHDAMYWYRQDPGQGLRLIYYSQIVNDFQKGDIAEGYSVSREKKESFPLTVTSAQKNPTAFYLCASSIAGLPVYNEQFFGPGTRLTVL.

The chain uses TRBV19 and TRBJ1-1, with a tentative D call TRBD1 (6 bases). Germline CDR1 reads LNHDA; CDR2 reads SQIVND (reference sequence). Trimming pared 10 bases from V and 3 bases from J, leaving 15 bases between. The CDR3 is made up of 13 amino acids. CDR3 protein: CATEGKGDTEAFF. The DNA for the CDR3 is TGTGCCACCGAAGGGAAGGGGGACACTGAAGCTTTCTTT.

The V call is TRBV3-1, the J call TRBJ2-5; D gene unclear. Trimming shortened V by 0 bases and J by 5 bases, and 13 bases separated the two germline ends. Germline CDR1 reads LGHDT; CDR2 reads YNNKEL (reference sequence). The CDR3 runs 15 residues. The DNA for the CDR3 is TGTGCCAGCAGCCAAGATTGGGCCCCCGGGGAGACCCAGTACTTC. Its protein product is CASSQDWAPGETQYF.

About this clonotype itself: The germline gene is not matched at one end of the junction; a read error may be the cause. The chain uses TRBV7-7 and TRBJ2-1; 7 positions agree with TRBD2. This CDR3 has 14 residues. Germline values: CDR1 SSHAT, CDR2 FNYEAQ (reference sequence). CDR3 sequence (DNA): TGTGCTAGCAGCTTAGTCGGGAGCGGGGATGAGCAGTTCTTC. Protein sequence: CASSLVGSGDEQFF.

J is TRBJ2-1 and V is TRBV9; D is perhaps TRBD1 or TRBD2 (5 bases each). CDR1 SGDLS and CDR2 YYNGEE come from the germline V gene. The CDR3 length is 15 residues. The V and J ends lost 1 base and 1 base respectively, with 9 bases between them. The CDR3 region has the DNA TGTGCCAGCAGCGTACGGGACGGGTCCTACAATGAGCAGTTCTTC. Its translation is CASSVRDGSYNEQFF.

The chain links TRBV28 to TRBJ2-1; D may be TRBD1 (6 bases). Trimming left V 6 bases short and J 9 bases short, with 21 bases between. The CDR3 runs 15 residues. Germline CDR1 and CDR2: MDHEN and SYDVKM. The CDR3 nucleotides read TGTGCCAGCAGGTGGGACAATGAACTTCTGGGTGAGCAGTTCTTC. It specifies CASRWDNELLGEQFF.

The chain uses TRBV20-1 and TRBJ2-7, with TRBD2 matching 8 bases. The CDR3 spans 14 residues. The V gene end was trimmed by 4 bases and the J gene end by 2 bases; junction bases not matched to a gene: 7. Germline V lookup: CDR1 DFQATT, CDR2 SNEGSKA (reference sequence). CDR3: CSAKILGGAYEQYF. The CDR3 bases are TGCAGTGCTAAAATCCTCGGGGGGGCCTACGAGCAGTACTTC.

The chain employs TRBV2 and TRBJ2-7; D gene uncertain. Germline V gene data show CDR1 as SNHLY and CDR2 as FYNNEI. The germline V and J ends were trimmed by 6 bases and 0 bases, with 12 bases remaining between them. CDR3 length: 14 amino acids. The CDR3 DNA sequence: TGTGCCAGCAGCCCTGACGGAAACTCCTACGAGCAGTACTTC. Translation: CASSPDGNSYEQYF.

This chain uses TRBV9 with TRBJ2-1; 8 nucleotides line up with TRBD1. The CDR3 is made up of 15 amino acids. V lost 4 bases, J lost 5 bases, and 8 bases stayed unmatched. CDR1 is SGDLS and CDR2 is YYNGEE in the germline V gene. The CDR3 coding sequence is TGTGCCAGCAGCCCAAGTTCGGGACAGGACAATGAGCAGTTCTTC. Its protein product is CASSPSSGQDNEQFF.

This clonotype was seen a handful of times. This chain links TRBV6-2 or TRBV6-3 with TRBJ2-1, with D uncertain. Germline lookup yields CDR1 MNHEY and CDR2 SVGEGT. V lost 5 bases and J 8 bases, leaving 7 bases between the germline ends. The CDR3 contains 11 residues. CDR3 sequence: CASSPLDEQFF. DNA for the CDR3: TGTGCCAGCAGTCCGTTGGATGAGCAGTTCTTC.

V and J are TRBV29-1 and TRBJ1-1, with TRBD1 as a possible D gene (6 bases). This CDR3 region has 13 residues. Per germline, CDR1 SQVTM and CDR2 ANQGSEA. CDR3 bases: TGCGGGTGCATGGGGGGCAGGTACACTGAAGCTTTCTTT. This translates into CGCMGGRYTEAFF.